This T cell receptor beta chain comes out of a study of cytomegalovirus exposure and HLA in healthy donors. Points on this clone: Its specificity is not known.

Study-level points and caveats: An Asian-associated ancestry cluster reportedly showed fewer N-insertions than the approximately 660-donor mean in a later analysis. Most TCRs appeared rarely, but some public TCRs recurred in many donors.

PCR primers comprised 60 Vbeta and 13 Jbeta primers. Some clones are missing from TCRdb's copy, which holds only in-frame ones; the method was immunoSEQ multiplex PCR. The table shows tens of thousands of clones, with roughly 63% occurring only once. This CDR3 has 16 residues. Looked up from germline, CDR1 is SEHNR and CDR2 is FQNEAQ (reference sequence). V shed 3 bases and J shed 1 base, with 13 bases lying between them. This chain links TRBV7-9 with TRBJ1-3; tentative D call: TRBD1 (6 bases). Sequencing used PBMCs. The receptor was isolated from a man aged 50-59 years in good health and CMV-seronegative. CDR3 sequence reads: CASSFRQDFSGNTIYF. In DNA, the CDR3 is TGTGCCAGCAGCTTCCGACAGGACTTTTCTGGAAACACCATATATTTT.